The rows below give T cell receptor beta chains drawn from one sample of a study of blood T cell repertoires in COVID-19. Repertoires were generated with immunoSEQ multiplex PCR, while TCRdb's copy carries only in-frame clones and drops some. The sample lists about 240,000 clones; roughly 79% were seen once. Sequencing input: peripheral blood. Source of these receptors: a woman older than 75 with COVID-19, enrolled during active disease. Each CDR3 is given with its conserved first and last residue. The order of the fields is V gene, clone size, D gene, J gene, CDR3 DNA, CDR3 protein. A D gene is named only where the DNA matches it firmly. Rows may omit the clone size; those that give it use once, few, many or a size class.

V: TRBV29-1; size: .; D: TRBD1; J: TRBJ2-3; DNA: TGCAGCGTGACAGGGGCAGATACGCAGTATTTT; CDR3: CSVTGADTQYF
V: TRBV5-1; size: .; D: .; J: TRBJ2-2; DNA: TGCGCCAGCAGCTCTAGGGGGGGCACCGGGGAGCTGTTTTTT; CDR3: CASSSRGGTGELFF
V: TRBV30; size: .; D: TRBD1; J: TRBJ1-4; DNA: TGTGCCTGGACACCGGGACAGGGTTCTAATGAAAAACTGTTTTTT; CDR3: CAWTPGQGSNEKLFF
V: TRBV4-2; size: .; D: .; J: TRBJ1-2; DNA: TGTGCCAGCAGCCAAGATATCTCAGTCTATGGCTACACCTTC; CDR3: CASSQDISVYGYTF
V: TRBV19; size: .; D: .; J: TRBJ2-7; DNA: TGTGCCAGTACCAAGGACTTTTGGGTTAGCGAGCAGTACTTC; CDR3: CASTKDFWVSEQYF
V: TRBV6-2/TRBV6-3; size: .; D: .; J: TRBJ1-1; DNA: TGTGCCAGCAGTTACGGGGGGTCGGTGAGCACTGAAGCTTTCTTT; CDR3: CASSYGGSVSTEAFF
V: TRBV6-6; size: once; D: .; J: TRBJ2-5; DNA: TGTGCCAGCAGTGGGGACATCCGTTCGAAGACCCAGTACTTC; CDR3: CASSGDIRSKTQYF
V: TRBV6-6; size: .; D: TRBD2; J: TRBJ2-3; DNA: TGTGCCAGCAGGCGCAGACTAGCGGCTAGCACAGATACGCAGTATTTT; CDR3: CASRRRLAASTDTQYF
V: TRBV18; size: .; D: .; J: TRBJ2-6; DNA: TGTGCCAGCTCACCTGCGGGGGCCATCGGGGCCAACGTCCTGACTTTC; CDR3: CASSPAGAIGANVLTF
V: TRBV18; size: once; D: .; J: TRBJ2-5; DNA: TGTGCCAGCTCACCATCCGCGGCCCAAGAGACCCAGTACTTC; CDR3: CASSPSAAQETQYF
V: TRBV3-1/TRBV3-2; size: .; D: .; J: TRBJ2-1; DNA: TGTGCCAGCAGCCAAGCTCGCGGCTCCTACAATGAGCAGTTCTTC; CDR3: CASSQARGSYNEQFF
V: TRBV28; size: .; D: TRBD1; J: TRBJ1-5; DNA: TGTGCCAGCAGTTTATGGGGACAGGGTCGGAGCAATCAGCCCCAGCATTTT; CDR3: CASSLWGQGRSNQPQHF
V: TRBV19; size: .; D: TRBD1; J: TRBJ1-4; DNA: TGTGCCAGTAGGTGGACAGGGGGTGAAAAACTGTTTTTT; CDR3: CASRWTGGEKLFF
V: TRBV10-3; size: .; D: .; J: TRBJ2-7; DNA: TGTGCCATCAAGGGACACAAAGACTACGAGCAGTACTTC; CDR3: CAIKGHKDYEQYF
V: TRBV15; size: few; D: TRBD1; J: TRBJ2-1; DNA: TGTGCCACCAGCAGGGGGGGTTCCGGGACAGGGTCCTACAATGAGCAGTTCTTC; CDR3: CATSRGGSGTGSYNEQFF
V: TRBV18; size: .; D: TRBD2; J: TRBJ2-1; DNA: TGTGCCAGCTCACCAATGATGGCGGGAGTTAACAATGAGCAGTTCTTC; CDR3: CASSPMMAGVNNEQFF
V: TRBV2; size: once; D: .; J: TRBJ1-6; DNA: TGTGCCAGCAGTGAAGATCAGGGAAGGGATTCACCCCTCCACTTT; CDR3: CASSEDQGRDSPLHF
V: TRBV30; size: .; D: TRBD1; J: TRBJ1-2; DNA: TGTGCCTGGAGTCCGGGACAGCTCTATGGCTACACCTTC; CDR3: CAWSPGQLYGYTF
V: TRBV9; size: .; D: .; J: TRBJ1-2; DNA: TGTGCCAGCAGCCCCGGGGGAGGCAACCTTAACTATGGCTACACCTTC; CDR3: CASSPGGGNLNYGYTF
V: TRBV5-5; size: .; D: .; J: TRBJ1-2; DNA: TGTGCCAGCAGCTTCGCCCTAAACAGGGAGTCCGGTGGCTACACCTTC; CDR3: CASSFALNRESGGYTF
V: TRBV5-1; size: once; D: .; J: TRBJ1-1; DNA: TGCGCCAGCAGCTTGGTGCCGGGGGGGACTGAAGCTTTCTTT; CDR3: CASSLVPGGTEAFF
V: TRBV19; size: .; D: TRBD1; J: TRBJ2-5; DNA: TGTGCCAGTAGGTGGACAGGGGGCGAAGAGACCCAGTACTTC; CDR3: CASRWTGGEETQYF
V: TRBV30; size: few; D: .; J: TRBJ1-2; DNA: TGTGCCTGGAGTGTACTATCAGGGGCGTTCTATGGCTACACCTTC; CDR3: CAWSVLSGAFYGYTF
V: TRBV29-1; size: .; D: TRBD1; J: TRBJ2-2; DNA: TGCAGCGGAGGACAGGGGGCGGCCGGGGAGCTGTTTTTT; CDR3: CSGGQGAAGELFF
V: TRBV3-1/TRBV3-2; size: .; D: .; J: TRBJ2-1; DNA: TGTGCCAGCAGCCCTGACAGACTTTGGACGAATGAGCAGTTCTTC; CDR3: CASSPDRLWTNEQFF
V: TRBV6-5; size: .; D: .; J: TRBJ1-4; DNA: TGTGCCAGCAGTCGAGAGATGAGGGAAAAACTGTTTTTT; CDR3: CASSREMREKLFF
V: TRBV27; size: .; D: .; J: TRBJ1-3; DNA: TGTGCCAGCAGTTTTGAGGCCGGAAACACCATATATTTT; CDR3: CASSFEAGNTIYF
V: TRBV6-2/TRBV6-3; size: .; D: .; J: TRBJ1-1; DNA: TGTGCCAGCAGTTACAGGCAGGGTCGGGCTGAAGCTTTCTTT; CDR3: CASSYRQGRAEAFF
V: TRBV30; size: .; D: TRBD1; J: TRBJ1-5; DNA: TGTGCCTGGAGTCCTCGGGACAGCCCCTTTAGCAATCAGCCCCAGCATTTT; CDR3: CAWSPRDSPFSNQPQHF
V: TRBV10-3; size: .; D: TRBD1; J: TRBJ1-1; DNA: TGTGCCACCGCATCCGGGACAGCGAACACTGAAGCTTTCTTT; CDR3: CATASGTANTEAFF
V: TRBV19; size: .; D: TRBD2; J: TRBJ2-7; DNA: TGTGCCAGTAGTGGGGGACCGGGACTAGGCCCCTGGAATCAGTACTTC; CDR3: CASSGGPGLGPWNQYF
V: TRBV7-9; size: few; D: TRBD1; J: TRBJ1-2; DNA: TGTGCCAGCAGCCGGGGACAGGGCAACAATGGCTACACCTTC; CDR3: CASSRGQGNNGYTF
V: TRBV2; size: .; D: .; J: TRBJ2-5; DNA: TGTGCCAGCAGTGCCGGTCTGGAAGAGACCCAGTACTTC; CDR3: CASSAGLEETQYF
V: TRBV5-1; size: .; D: TRBD1; J: TRBJ1-1; DNA: TGCGCCAGCAGCTTGGCCGGGACAGAGAACACTGAAGCTTTCTTT; CDR3: CASSLAGTENTEAFF
V: TRBV3-1/TRBV3-2; size: .; D: TRBD1; J: TRBJ1-1; DNA: TGTGCCAGCAGCCAAGTGGGGACAGGGGGCGAAGCTTTCTTT; CDR3: CASSQVGTGGEAFF
V: TRBV28; size: .; D: .; J: TRBJ2-7; DNA: TGTGCCAGCAACGGCGGAGACTACGAGCAGTACTTC; CDR3: CASNGGDYEQYF
V: TRBV6-2/TRBV6-3; size: .; D: .; J: TRBJ2-5; DNA: TGTGCCAGCAGCTTTCGGGTCGAGACCCAGTACTTC; CDR3: CASSFRVETQYF
V: TRBV19; size: .; D: .; J: TRBJ2-7; DNA: TGTGCCAGTAGTATCAAGCAGGGCTCCTACGAGCAGTACTTC; CDR3: CASSIKQGSYEQYF
V: TRBV4-3; size: .; D: .; J: TRBJ2-7; DNA: TGCGCCAGCAGCCAACTGAACGACAGGTACGAGCAGTACTTC; CDR3: CASSQLNDRYEQYF
V: TRBV6-1; size: .; D: .; J: TRBJ1-2; DNA: TGTGCCAGCAGTTCCGGAGATGTGGGTGACTATGGCTACACCTTC; CDR3: CASSSGDVGDYGYTF
V: TRBV5-4; size: .; D: .; J: TRBJ1-3; DNA: TGTGCCAGCAGCTCCAGCGGGTTCTCTGGAAACACCATATATTTT; CDR3: CASSSSGFSGNTIYF
V: TRBV19; size: .; D: TRBD1; J: TRBJ1-1; DNA: TGTGCCAGCCGCCGTCCGGGACAGGGCCTTGAAGCTTTCTTT; CDR3: CASRRPGQGLEAFF
V: TRBV5-4; size: .; D: .; J: TRBJ2-5; DNA: TGTGCCAGCAGCTTGATCGGAGTTCAAGAGACCCAGTACTTC; CDR3: CASSLIGVQETQYF
V: TRBV28; size: .; D: .; J: TRBJ1-3; DNA: TGTGCCAGCAGTTCCCAGGGATGGAGAAACACCATATATTTT; CDR3: CASSSQGWRNTIYF
V: TRBV19; size: .; D: .; J: TRBJ2-4; DNA: TGTGCCAGTAGTATCGGCGGAACCAAAAACATTCAGTACTTC; CDR3: CASSIGGTKNIQYF
V: TRBV9; size: .; D: TRBD1; J: TRBJ2-7; DNA: TGTGCCAGCAGCCCCGGACAGGACCCTACCTACGAGCAGTACTTC; CDR3: CASSPGQDPTYEQYF
V: TRBV20-1; size: once; D: TRBD2; J: TRBJ2-1; DNA: TGCAGTGCTAGTAGGGGCGGGAGGGGCCCCAATGAGCAGTTCTTC; CDR3: CSASRGGRGPNEQFF
V: TRBV5-1; size: .; D: .; J: TRBJ2-6; DNA: TGCGCCAGCAGCTTTTCCCAGGGAGGTGGGGCCAACGTCCTGACTTTC; CDR3: CASSFSQGGGANVLTF
V: TRBV18; size: .; D: .; J: TRBJ2-5; DNA: TGTGCCAGCTCACCGACACAGCTAGAGACCCAGTACTTC; CDR3: CASSPTQLETQYF
V: TRBV7-3; size: .; D: .; J: TRBJ2-7; DNA: TGTGCCAGCAGCTCTACACGGGGGGAGCAGTACTTC; CDR3: CASSSTRGEQYF
V: TRBV28; size: once; D: .; J: TRBJ1-1; DNA: TGTGCCAGCAGTTTCAGGGTGGCTGGGTATGCTGAAGCTTTCTTT; CDR3: CASSFRVAGYAEAFF
V: TRBV5-1; size: .; D: TRBD1; J: TRBJ1-2; DNA: TGCGCCAGCAGCACCTGGGACAGTTATGGCTACACCTTC; CDR3: CASSTWDSYGYTF